This T cell receptor beta chain stems from a study of shared clonotypes between healthy human individuals. Study observations and caveats: An anticipated effect of sequencing depth on clonotype sharing among donors was recognized. In a few donors, about 5% of naive CD4 clonotypes appeared in common.

Study processing details: ImmunoSEQ gave junction-only sequences without quality scores, so filtering differed. The data were produced by immunoSEQ multiplex PCR, yet TCRdb's version contains in-frame clones alone and is incomplete. V, J and clone size derive from that table, while D and trimming were established from the DNA sequence. The sample records more than 2 million clones, about 95% being singletons. Germline assignment: CDR1 MNHEY and CDR2 SMNVEV (reference sequence). The CDR3 loop spans 13 amino acids. Trimming stripped 5 bases from V and 0 bases from J, with 7 bases between. As regards this clone: Antigen: not known.

Cells designated naive CD8 were CD45RO-negative and were positively selected for CCR7, with terminally differentiated effector memory CD45RA+ cells excluded. The TCR comes from a man between 18 and 35 years old in good health. The chain combines TRBV27 with TRBJ1-1; no clear D gene. The sequenced sample was naive CD8+ T cells sorted from blood. As DNA, the CDR3 is TGTGCCAGCAGTGAGACTCTGAACACTGAAGCTTTCTTT. This codes for CASSETLNTEAFF.